These 24 T cell receptor beta chains originate from one sample sequenced in a study of blood T cells in healthy people across ages. For the second PCR, which ran for roughly 6 to 11 cycles, a sample-barcoded 5' primer and a J-beta primer mix were used. TCRdb processed the 5' RACE reads anew with MiXCR; each CDR3 protein has one entry. The sample holds 1.5 million to 2 million distinct CDR3 sequences, 28% seen once. The sequenced sample consisted of blood. These receptors all stem from a young woman in good health.

This clonotype was seen a handful of times. V and J are TRBV27 and TRBJ1-5, with a tentative D call TRBD1 (5 bases). Per germline, CDR1 MNHEY and CDR2 SMNVEV (reference sequence). V was trimmed by 3 bases and J by 7 bases, leaving 19 bases between them. The CDR3 has 16 residues. CDR3 in DNA: TGTGCCAGCAGTTTGACGGCCGCGGGGCAAAGGCAGCCCCAGCATTTT. This encodes CASSLTAAGQRQPQHF.

This clonotype came up a few times. The chain links TRBV7-9 to TRBJ2-7; D uncertain. The V and J ends lost 7 bases and 3 bases respectively, with 13 bases between them. CDR1 and CDR2 (germline): SEHNR, FQNEAQ (reference sequence). CDR3 length equals 13 residues. The CDR3 DNA sequence: TGTGCCAGCAACTCGGGCTCCATCTACGAGCAGTACTTC. Its protein is CASNSGSIYEQYF.

The sample holds many counts of this clonotype. This chain connects TRBV20-1 to TRBJ1-2; D remains unclear. The CDR3 contains 12 residues. V lost 7 bases, J lost 4 bases, and 13 bases lay in between. Germline V lookup: CDR1 DFQATT, CDR2 SNEGSKA (reference sequence). This CDR3 is CSGLQGPYGYTF. The CDR3 region has the DNA TGCAGTGGATTACAAGGGCCCTATGGCTACACCTTC.

This clonotype was recorded a few times. The chain is built from TRBV6-5 and TRBJ2-7; 7 positions agree with TRBD1. There are 13 residues in the CDR3. Germline V CDR1 and CDR2: MNHEY, SVGAGI. With 0 bases clipped from V and 12 bases from J, the junction kept 8 bases outside the gene matches. For the CDR3, the DNA is TGTGCCAGCAGTTACTCTGTCAGGGACAGTCCGTACTTC. Protein: CASSYSVRDSPYF.

As to this clonotype: A much larger clone is a single base away; this may be a read error. V and J are TRBV5-1 and TRBJ2-3; 8 bases agree with TRBD2. Per germline, CDR1 SGHRS and CDR2 YFSETQ. The CDR3 runs to 15 residues. The CDR3 spells CASRSGALNTDPQYF. The DNA for the CDR3 is TGCGCCAGTCGTAGCGGGGCTCTTAACACAGATCCGCAGTATTTT.

J is TRBJ2-1 and V is TRBV6-4, with 9 bases matching TRBD2. Unmatched junction bases numbered 13, after V lost 10 bases and J lost 6 bases. CDR1 and CDR2 (germline): MRHNA, SNTAGT. The CDR3 extends over 15 amino acids. The DNA for the CDR3 is TGTGCCAACAGCCCAACTGGCGGGGGGGCCAATGAGCAGTTCTTC. Protein sequence: CANSPTGGGANEQFF.

The table lists this clonotype with a few counts. The genes are TRBV5-1 and TRBJ2-3; TRBD2 agrees at 13 bases. Germline values: CDR1 SGHRS, CDR2 YFSETQ. The CDR3 sequence is 16 residues long. Trimming took 3 bases from V and 0 from J; bases not matched to a gene: 1. The CDR3 protein is CASSWGLAGSTDTQYF. The CDR3 nucleotides read TGCGCCAGCAGCTGGGGACTAGCGGGGAGCACAGATACGCAGTATTTT.

This sequence joins TRBV4-3 and TRBJ2-3; D may correspond to TRBD1 or TRBD2 (5 bases each). V was pared by 5 bases and J by 2 bases, with 14 bases between. The CDR3 consists of 15 residues. Germline V gives CDR1 LGHNA, CDR2 YSLEER. DNA for the CDR3: TGCGCCAGCAGCAGCCGGGACCACTCCACAGATACGCAGTATTTT. Amino acids: CASSSRDHSTDTQYF.

The chain has TRBV5-1 and TRBJ2-3; D is possibly TRBD2 (6 bases). Germline CDR1 reads SGHRS; CDR2 reads YFSETQ. Trimming took off 4 bases at V and 6 bases at J, with 15 bases between the two ends. CDR3 size: 14 residues. This CDR3 is CASSLRLGEDTQYF. The CDR3 nucleotides are TGCGCCAGCAGCCTACGACTAGGGGAGGATACGCAGTATTTT.

The chain is built from TRBV12-3 or TRBV12-4 and TRBJ2-4; 7 bases fit TRBD2. With V trimmed by 3 bases and J by 15 bases, 11 bases remained unmatched. This CDR3 has 13 amino acids. The CDR3 DNA sequence: TGTGCCAGCAGTTTCAGCGGGACCCCTGTCATGTACTTC. Protein: CASSFSGTPVMYF.

This clonotype was detected only a few times. The V gene is TRBV20-1, the J gene TRBJ2-5, with D perhaps assigned TRBD1 or TRBD2 (5 bases each). CDR1 and CDR2 from the germline V gene are DFQATT and SNEGSKA (reference sequence). This CDR3 has 11 amino acids. The CDR3 sequence is CTGLVEETQYF. The CDR3 region has the DNA TGCACGGGGCTAGTCGAAGAGACCCAGTACTTC.

This clonotype was counted a few times. The J gene is TRBJ1-3, the V gene TRBV15, with D uncertain. This CDR3 spans 19 amino acids. Germline CDR1 and CDR2: LNHNV and YYDKDF (reference sequence). Trimming removed 1 base from V and 0 bases from J, with 19 bases in between. CDR3 loop: CATSRASYFEVYSGNTIYF. The CDR3 coding sequence is TGTGCCACCAGCAGAGCTTCCTACTTCGAGGTATACTCTGGAAACACCATATATTTT.

This clonotype was seen only a few times. A single base separates this from a much larger clone, so it may be a read error. The chain combines TRBV7-6 with TRBJ2-5, with 9 nucleotides matching TRBD1. With 7 bases clipped from V and 5 bases from J, the junction kept 8 bases outside the gene matches. Per germline, CDR1 SGHVS and CDR2 FNYEAQ. The CDR3 totals 14 residues. CDR3 sequence (DNA): TGTGCCAGCACCCGGGGACAGGGATACGAGACCCAGTACTTC. As protein: CASTRGQGYETQYF. The whole variable domain, remainder taken from reference TRBV7-6 and TRBJ2-5, is GAGVSQSPRYKVTKRGQDVALRCDPISGHVSLYWYRQALGQGPEFLTYFNYEAQQDKSGLPNDRFSAERPEGSISTLTIQRTEQRDSAMYRCASTRGQGYETQYFGPGTRLLVL.

This clonotype was found a few times. The chain has TRBV12-5 and TRBJ2-2; D is undetermined. The germline gives CDR1 LGHNT, CDR2 FRNRAP. Trimming removed 0 bases at V and 8 bases at J, with 4 bases between. This CDR3 comprises 12 residues. The CDR3 reads CASGLVRGELFF. Written as DNA, the CDR3 is TGTGCTAGTGGTTTGGTACGGGGGGAGCTGTTTTTT.

This clonotype has at least ten counts. The chain combines TRBV6-5 with TRBJ1-2; 7 bases are a match to TRBD1. CDR3 length: 16 residues. Germline V CDR1 and CDR2: MNHEY, SVGAGI. The ends lost 2 bases at V and 4 bases at J; junction bases unmatched: 10. In DNA, the CDR3 is TGTGCCAGCAGTTACACCCCAGGGGGAAAGGTCTATGGCTACACCTTC. The encoded protein is CASSYTPGGKVYGYTF.

This rearrangement joins TRBV5-1 to TRBJ1-1; D is undetermined. V was cut by 5 bases and J by 0 bases, with 11 bases left in between. The CDR3 length is 14 residues. Germline loops: CDR1 SGHRS, CDR2 YFSETQ. CDR3 residues: CASRFRQLNTEAFF. The CDR3 DNA reads as TGCGCCAGCAGATTCAGGCAGTTGAACACTGAAGCTTTCTTT.

V and J are TRBV28 and TRBJ1-2; D is ambiguous. In germline, CDR1 is MDHEN, CDR2 SYDVKM. CDR3 length: 14 residues. Trimming removed 5 bases from V and 4 bases from J, with 14 bases in between. CDR3: CASSLPEQLYGYTF. CDR3 coding DNA: TGTGCCAGCAGTCTCCCGGAGCAGCTCTATGGCTACACCTTC.

This CDR3 is CASSLLSDSKSGYTF. In nucleotides, the CDR3 is TGCGCCAGCAGCTTGCTTTCGGACTCCAAGTCTGGCTACACCTTC. V gene TRBV5-1 combines with J gene TRBJ1-2; D unclear. Germline values: CDR1 SGHRS, CDR2 YFSETQ. V was pared by 1 base and J by 7 bases, with 17 bases between. The CDR3 is 15 residues long.

There are a few counts of this clonotype. The genes are TRBV29-1 and TRBJ1-1, with TRBD1 matching over 7 bases. The V and J ends lost 7 bases and 0 bases, in that order; junction bases with no gene match: 8. The germline V gene has CDR1 SQVTM and CDR2 ANQGSEA. The CDR3 spans 14 residues. CDR3 protein: CSALTGPMNTEAFF. DNA for the CDR3: TGCAGCGCCTTGACAGGGCCCATGAACACTGAAGCTTTCTTT.

Concerning this clonotype: The conserved final phenylalanine or tryptophan is absent from the CDR3, which likely points to a read error. The rearrangement uses TRBV28 and TRBJ2-7, with D tentatively TRBD1 or TRBD2 (5 bases each). The germline V and J ends were trimmed by 4 bases and 2 bases, with 6 bases remaining between them. CDR3 size: 12 residues. Germline CDR1 MDHEN, CDR2 SYDVKM. The DNA of the CDR3 is TGTGCCAGCAGTTCGGGGCCCTACGAGCAGTACTTA. Translation: CASSSGPYEQYL.

This clonotype showed up just a few times. The chain joins TRBV29-1 to TRBJ1-5, with 7 bases lining up with TRBD1. Trimming removed 6 bases from V and 6 bases from J; junction bases left unmatched: 8. This CDR3 spans 13 amino acids. CDR1 and CDR2 (germline): SQVTM, ANQGSEA. The DNA for the CDR3 is TGCAGCGTGACACAGGGGCCGGGTCAGCCCCAGCATTTT. Translation gives CSVTQGPGQPQHF.

The chain combines TRBV20-1 with TRBJ2-5; TRBD1 agrees at 12 bases. This CDR3 region has 16 residues. The J segment lost 5 bases and the V segment lost 3 bases, leaving 10 bases of the junction unmatched. Germline lookup yields CDR1 DFQATT and CDR2 SNEGSKA (reference sequence). The CDR3 is CSARIPGQGAPETQYF. CDR3 nucleotides: TGCAGTGCTAGGATCCCGGGACAGGGGGCGCCGGAGACCCAGTACTTC.

This clonotype has at least ten counts. The genes are TRBV15 and TRBJ1-2; TRBD1 matches 11 bases. Germline CDR1 is LNHNV and CDR2 is YYDKDF (reference sequence). V shed 6 bases and J 8 bases; nucleotides not matched to a gene: 8. CDR3 length equals 14 residues. The CDR3 is CATRDPRDRGGYTF. DNA for the CDR3: TGTGCCACCAGGGACCCCCGGGACAGGGGGGGCTACACCTTC.

The V call is TRBV11-2, the J call TRBJ1-2; 9 bases fit TRBD1. Germline CDR1 reads SGHAT; CDR2 reads FQNNGV. The CDR3 spans 15 residues. V shed 4 bases, J shed 4 bases, and the junction held 7 bases outside the gene matches. The CDR3 reads CASSSGQGMVYGYTF. The CDR3 DNA reads TGTGCCAGCAGCTCCGGACAGGGGATGGTCTATGGCTACACCTTC.